One sample yielded the 2 T cell receptor beta chains listed below, sequenced in a study of control samples from healthy donors and cancer patients. Using immunoSEQ multiplex PCR, the repertoire was profiled, and TCRdb retains in-frame clones only, with some absent. The sample holds about 110,000 clones, 90% seen once. The source material was blood. These receptor sequences come from a human donor in good health. The donor label of this sample is uncertain.

The chain is built from TRBV30 and TRBJ2-2, with a possible D match to TRBD1 (5 bases). Per germline, CDR1 GTSNPN and CDR2 SVGIG (reference sequence). The CDR3 has 14 amino acids. Trimming left V 6 bases short and J 3 bases short, with 14 bases between. DNA for the CDR3: TGTGCCTGCAAGGGGATTTGGGACACCGGGGAGCTGTTTTTT. It yields the protein CACKGIWDTGELFF.

This chain connects TRBV7-8 to TRBJ2-3; no firm D call. The length of the CDR3 is 15 residues. The germline gives CDR1 SGHVS, CDR2 FQNEAQ. With 3 bases removed from V and 7 bases from J, the gap between germline ends came to 17 bases. The CDR3 region has the DNA TGTGCCAGCAGCTTTTTGGACCGTCTCCTCTATACGCAGTATTTT. Translated, it gives CASSFLDRLLYTQYF. Complete variable domain (other parts from reference TRBV7-8 and TRBJ2-3): GAGVSQSPRYKVAKRGQDVALRCDPISGHVSLFWYQQALGQGPEFLTYFQNEAQLDKSGLPSDRFFAERPEGSVSTLKIQRTQQEDSAVYLCASSFLDRLLYTQYFGPGTRLTVL.